The TCR beta chain described here comes from a study of shared clonotypes between healthy human individuals. Study-level points and caveats: Clonotype sharing among donors was expected to depend on sequencing depth.

Trimming cost V 3 bases and J 2 bases; bases outside gene matches: 4. In germline, CDR1 is SGDLS, CDR2 YYNGEE. This CDR3 is built from 14 residues. The study enrolled healthy HIV-negative adults without recent acute infections or vaccinations as donors. This clone was picked up one time. Its antigen remains unknown. Using immunoSEQ multiplex PCR, the repertoire was profiled, and TCRdb retains in-frame clones only, with some absent. This sample has some 470,000 clones; approximately 80% occur once, and the top ten carry approximately 12%. The TCR sequence derives from a middle-aged woman in good health. Some clones in this sample may be carry-over from other donors' samples. This chain uses TRBV9 with TRBJ2-5; 7 bases match TRBD2. Sequencing used PBMCs. The CDR3 DNA reads TGTGCCAGCAGCGGGGCAGCGGGGCAAGAGACCCAGTACTTC. Amino acid sequence: CASSGAAGQETQYF.